The 18 T cell receptor beta chains below come from one sample, sequenced in a study of control samples from healthy donors and cancer patients. The assay was immunoSEQ multiplex PCR, and TCRdb's table has in-frame clones only and misses some. The repertoire consists of about 120,000 clones, with 75% to 90% occurring once and the leading ten covering 1.1%. What was sequenced was PBMCs. These receptors all come from a woman aged 45-60 years with colorectal cancer.

The V and J genes are TRBV9 and TRBJ1-1; D possibly corresponds to TRBD1 (5 bases). The CDR3 extends over 13 amino acids. In germline, CDR1 is SGDLS, CDR2 YYNGEE. V lost 3 bases and J lost 2, with 8 bases in between. CDR3 residues: CASSEGPNTEAFF. CDR3 DNA sequence: TGTGCCAGCAGCGAGGGACCTAACACTGAAGCTTTCTTT.

The J gene is TRBJ1-1, the V gene TRBV7-9; 9 bases align to TRBD1. This CDR3 contains 15 residues. From germline, CDR1 is SEHNR and CDR2 FQNEAQ (reference sequence). V shed 5 bases, J shed 1 base, and the junction held 5 bases outside the gene matches. Here the CDR3 DNA reads TGTGCCAGCAGCACCGGGACAGGGTGGAACACTGAAGCTTTCTTT. Residues: CASSTGTGWNTEAFF. Variable domain in full (rest from reference TRBV7-9 and TRBJ1-1): DTGVSQNPRHKITKRGQNVTFRCDPISEHNRLYWYRQTLGQGPEFLTYFQNEAQLEKSRLLSDRFSAERPKGSFSTLEIQRTEQGDSAMYLCASSTGTGWNTEAFFGQGTRLTVV.

The V call is TRBV27, the J call TRBJ1-4; a weak D match, TRBD1 (5 bases). Germline loops: CDR1 MNHEY, CDR2 SMNVEV (reference sequence). The CDR3 runs 14 residues. The V gene lost 4 bases and the J gene lost 8 bases, with 14 bases spanning the gap. CDR3 amino acids: CASSSSGDFEKLFF. DNA for the CDR3: TGTGCCAGCAGTTCCTCCGGGGACTTCGAAAAACTGTTTTTT.

The chain carries TRBV5-1 and TRBJ2-1; D remains unclear. Germline V gene sequence: CDR1 SGHRS, CDR2 YFSETQ. The CDR3 covers 15 residues. The ends were cut back, 0 bases at V and 4 bases at J, with 11 bases in the middle. The CDR3 bases are TGCGCCAGCAGCTTGGCATCGGGTAGATACAATGAGCAGTTCTTC. Translation gives CASSLASGRYNEQFF.

The J gene is TRBJ2-2, the V gene TRBV9, with unresolved D. The CDR3 is 15 amino acids. Germline assignment: CDR1 SGDLS and CDR2 YYNGEE. Deletions cut 0 bases from V and 5 bases from J, with 11 bases between. Written as DNA, the CDR3 is TGTGCCAGCAGCGTAGACGGGTCGCGGACCGGGGAGCTGTTTTTT. Protein sequence: CASSVDGSRTGELFF.

On this clone: Different DNA sequences within this sample yield the same CDR3. The gene calls are TRBV5-1 and TRBJ2-5; D may correspond to TRBD1 or TRBD2 (5 bases each). The CDR3 totals 13 residues. The V and J ends lost 5 bases and 9 bases respectively, with 17 bases between them. The germline CDR1 and CDR2 sequences are SGHRS and YFSETQ. The CDR3 sequence: CASSLGTLEAQYF. CDR3 coding DNA: TGCGCCAGCAGTTTAGGGACCCTTGAGGCCCAGTACTTC. Variable domain in full (rest from reference TRBV5-1 and TRBJ2-5): KAGVTQTPRYLIKTRGQQVTLSCSPISGHRSVSWYQQTPGQGLQFLFEYFSETQRNKGNFPGRFSGRQFSNSRSEMNVSTLELGDSALYLCASSLGTLEAQYFGPGTRLLVL.

The chain combines TRBV30 with TRBJ2-5; 8 nucleotides match TRBD1. CDR3 length: 14 amino acids. The germline gives CDR1 GTSNPN, CDR2 SVGIG (reference sequence). Trimming took 0 bases from V and 5 from J; bases not matched to a gene: 5. Here the CDR3 DNA reads TGTGCCTGGAGTGTCGGACAGGGTTGGGAGACCCAGTACTTC. Translated, it gives CAWSVGQGWETQYF.

As concerns this clone: One junction end disagrees with the germline gene, perhaps due to a read error. The chain recombines TRBV2 with TRBJ2-2, with D unresolved. CDR3 length: 13 amino acids. Germline V gene data show CDR1 as SNHLY and CDR2 as FYNNEI. DNA for the CDR3: TGTGCCAGCCAAGTGTCGAACGCCGGGGAGCTGTTTTTT. Encoded protein: CASQVSNAGELFF.

The chain uses TRBV10-3 and TRBJ2-1; 10 bases line up with TRBD1. Unmatched junction bases numbered 14, after V lost 3 bases and J lost 6 bases. Germline assignment: CDR1 ENHRY and CDR2 SYGVKD. This CDR3 comprises 18 residues. Written as DNA, the CDR3 is TGTGCCATCAGTGATATGGGACAGGGGTGGCAAACGCCCAATGAGCAGTTCTTC. Its translation: CAISDMGQGWQTPNEQFF.

The J gene is TRBJ1-2, the V gene TRBV19; possible D gene TRBD1, 6 bases. Per germline, CDR1 LNHDA and CDR2 SQIVND (reference sequence). CDR3 size: 15 residues. Trimming stripped 5 bases from V and 1 base from J, with 14 bases between. CDR3: CASSYPQDSNYGYTF. CDR3 sequence (DNA): TGTGCCAGTAGTTACCCCCAGGACAGTAACTATGGCTACACCTTC.

The chain recombines TRBV7-9 with TRBJ1-1; D perhaps matches TRBD1 (6 bases). Germline assignment: CDR1 SEHNR and CDR2 FQNEAQ (reference sequence). V was shortened by 0 bases and J by 5 bases, with 10 bases between the two germline ends. The CDR3 length is 14 residues. In DNA, the CDR3 is TGTGCCAGCAGCTTAGCTCAGGGGAAGACTGAAGCTTTCTTT. Translation gives CASSLAQGKTEAFF.

The gene calls are TRBV6-5 and TRBJ1-2, with a weak D call TRBD1 (6 bases). Germline values: CDR1 MNHEY, CDR2 SVGAGI. V lost 0 bases and J 7 bases, leaving 18 bases between the germline ends. This CDR3 is 16 amino acids long. Written as DNA, the CDR3 is TGTGCCAGCAGTTACTCGATTCGGCCAGGGGAGGGTGGCTACACCTTC. Translating it yields CASSYSIRPGEGGYTF.

The chain recombines TRBV6-1 with TRBJ1-1, with D uncertain. This CDR3 contains 16 residues. Trimming cost V 1 base and J 4 bases, with 16 bases left between them. Germline V gene lookup returns CDR1 MNHNS and CDR2 SASEGT. CDR3 residues: CASSEGIGGRRTEAFF. CDR3 sequence (DNA): TGTGCCAGCAGTGAAGGTATCGGCGGAAGGCGCACTGAAGCTTTCTTT.

This clone was observed a few times. This chain uses TRBV7-9 with TRBJ2-5, with TRBD1 as a possible D gene (8 bases). V dropped 11 bases and J dropped 1 base, with 17 bases sitting between them. There are 14 residues in the CDR3. CDR1 SEHNR and CDR2 FQNEAQ come from the germline V gene (reference sequence). CDR3 sequence: CAGGDRIFQETQYF. CDR3 nucleotide sequence: TGTGCCGGGGGGGACAGGATATTCCAAGAGACCCAGTACTTC.

The V and J genes are TRBV5-6 and TRBJ1-5, with D unresolved. CDR3 size: 14 residues. CDR1 is SGHDT and CDR2 is YYEEEE in the germline V gene. V gave up 3 bases and J gave up 7 bases, with 14 bases separating them. The CDR3 DNA follows: TGTGCCAGCAGCTCACAGAACATAAGACAGCCCCAGCATTTT. Protein: CASSSQNIRQPQHF.

The gene calls are TRBV11-2 and TRBJ1-1, with unresolved D. Germline V gene lookup returns CDR1 SGHAT and CDR2 FQNNGV. V gave up 7 bases and J gave up 10 bases, with 19 bases separating them. The CDR3 is 13 residues long. CDR3 in amino acids: CASTSGGTLGAFF. In DNA, the CDR3 is TGTGCCAGCACCTCAGGCGGCACACTAGGAGCTTTCTTT.

V gene TRBV30 combines with J gene TRBJ1-4, with TRBD1 as a possible D gene (6 bases). Trimming took off 0 bases at V and 8 bases at J, with 22 bases between the two ends. The CDR3 runs 17 residues. Germline V gene lookup returns CDR1 GTSNPN and CDR2 SVGIG (reference sequence). CDR3 region: CAWSVLLHGGQREKLFF. The CDR3 region has the DNA TGTGCCTGGAGTGTTTTACTTCACGGGGGGCAAAGAGAAAAACTGTTTTTT.

The V gene is TRBV5-1, the J gene TRBJ2-7, with D hard to call. Per germline, CDR1 SGHRS and CDR2 YFSETQ. The CDR3 covers 13 residues. V gave up 2 bases and J gave up 2 bases, with 8 bases separating them. The CDR3 DNA reads as TGCGCCAGCAGCTTTGCGGCGACCTACGAGCAGTACTTC. This encodes CASSFAATYEQYF. The entire variable domain, with the rest obtained from reference TRBV5-1 and TRBJ2-7, is as follows: KAGVTQTPRYLIKTRGQQVTLSCSPISGHRSVSWYQQTPGQGLQFLFEYFSETQRNKGNFPGRFSGRQFSNSRSEMNVSTLELGDSALYLCASSFAATYEQYFGPGTRLTVT.